A selection of T cell receptor beta chains follows, all from one sample in a study of human T cells and chemical hapten exposure. TCRdb reprocessed the RACE reads via MiXCR and lists one record per CDR3 protein. The sample shows some 200,000 distinct CDR3 sequences, around 30% of them seen only once. The material was whole blood, obtained in connection with sensitization to the hapten diphenylcyclopropenone (DPC). All receptors come from a woman between 25 and 40 years old with alopecia areata. Some clones in this sample may be carry-over from other donors' samples. Each CDR3 is given with its conserved first and last residue. Each record gives: V gene, J gene, CDR3 protein.

v_gene: TRBV7-2
j_gene: TRBJ2-7
CDR3aa: CASSLVSVGAYEQYF

v_gene: TRBV7-2
j_gene: TRBJ2-7
CDR3aa: CASSLGSDEQYF

v_gene: TRBV6-2/TRBV6-3
j_gene: TRBJ2-5
CDR3aa: CASSPGRRALRETQYF

v_gene: TRBV7-9
j_gene: TRBJ1-1
CDR3aa: CASSFGQGGTTEAFF

v_gene: TRBV7-9
j_gene: TRBJ2-2
CDR3aa: CASTKGLAGNANTGELFF

v_gene: TRBV6-6
j_gene: TRBJ1-6
CDR3aa: CASSYPQGGDSPLHF

v_gene: TRBV5-1
j_gene: TRBJ2-2
CDR3aa: CASTGRAHRGTGELFF

v_gene: TRBV12-3/TRBV12-4
j_gene: TRBJ1-6
CDR3aa: CASSSSKRGSPLHF

v_gene: TRBV12-5
j_gene: TRBJ2-1
CDR3aa: CASGLAGRASGEYNEQFF

v_gene: TRBV4-1
j_gene: TRBJ2-1
CDR3aa: CASSQRGAGGGYNEQFF

v_gene: TRBV6-2/TRBV6-3
j_gene: TRBJ1-2
CDR3aa: CASSYDGASNYGYTF

v_gene: TRBV19
j_gene: TRBJ2-6
CDR3aa: CASTALGFGANVLTF

v_gene: TRBV20-1
j_gene: TRBJ2-7
CDR3aa: CSARGGTSGTYEQYF

v_gene: TRBV5-1
j_gene: TRBJ2-3
CDR3aa: CASSLVRETDTQYF

v_gene: TRBV7-2
j_gene: TRBJ2-5
CDR3aa: CASSVTLAGGGETQYF

v_gene: TRBV28
j_gene: TRBJ2-1
CDR3aa: CASARGGGGLAGEQFF

v_gene: TRBV28
j_gene: TRBJ1-2
CDR3aa: CASGGGTDYGYTF

v_gene: TRBV21-1
j_gene: TRBJ2-7
CDR3aa: CASSSRNGASYEQYF

v_gene: TRBV7-2
j_gene: TRBJ2-7
CDR3aa: CASRPSGGRYEQYF

v_gene: TRBV12-3/TRBV12-4
j_gene: TRBJ2-5
CDR3aa: CASSFGMVGETQYF

v_gene: TRBV12-3/TRBV12-4
j_gene: TRBJ1-1
CDR3aa: CASSNEQNTEAFF

v_gene: TRBV28
j_gene: TRBJ2-1
CDR3aa: CASKPGLARSEQFF

v_gene: TRBV25-1
j_gene: TRBJ1-6
CDR3aa: CASRQGLASPLHF

v_gene: TRBV6-2/TRBV6-3
j_gene: TRBJ2-7
CDR3aa: CASSYGGQAAYEQYF

v_gene: TRBV20-1
j_gene: TRBJ1-1
CDR3aa: CSAWGTGHTEAFF

v_gene: TRBV18
j_gene: TRBJ1-2
CDR3aa: CASSPPSVYYGYTF

v_gene: TRBV4-3
j_gene: TRBJ2-2
CDR3aa: CASSSHTLGELFF

v_gene: TRBV7-8
j_gene: TRBJ1-2
CDR3aa: CASSLAGRGHGYTF

v_gene: TRBV2
j_gene: TRBJ1-5
CDR3aa: CASSEQGAGQPQHF

v_gene: TRBV3-1
j_gene: TRBJ1-6
CDR3aa: CASSQAGETSPLHF

v_gene: TRBV29-1
j_gene: TRBJ1-2
CDR3aa: CSVDRALNSGNYGYTF

v_gene: TRBV5-4
j_gene: TRBJ2-7
CDR3aa: CASSSGLAGATRHEQYF

v_gene: TRBV28
j_gene: TRBJ2-1
CDR3aa: CASSLVGGQPFF

v_gene: TRBV7-8
j_gene: TRBJ1-2
CDR3aa: CASSLRVPFIGYTF

v_gene: TRBV3-1
j_gene: TRBJ2-3
CDR3aa: CASSLDVGTSGTDTQYF

v_gene: TRBV21-1
j_gene: TRBJ1-3
CDR3aa: CASSKARLALTSGNTIYF

v_gene: TRBV5-1
j_gene: TRBJ1-2
CDR3aa: CASSFGTVGYTF

v_gene: TRBV4-2
j_gene: TRBJ1-6
CDR3aa: CASSQDGQDLYPLHF

v_gene: TRBV12-3/TRBV12-4
j_gene: TRBJ1-6
CDR3aa: CASRVDRANSPLHF

v_gene: TRBV5-5
j_gene: TRBJ2-7
CDR3aa: CASSLDRGFSDSYEQYF

v_gene: TRBV7-9
j_gene: TRBJ1-5
CDR3aa: CASSFNSPGQPQHF

v_gene: TRBV4-3
j_gene: TRBJ1-6
CDR3aa: CASSQDREQYNSPLHF

v_gene: TRBV7-2
j_gene: TRBJ1-2
CDR3aa: CASPRGGAGYGYTF

v_gene: TRBV3-1
j_gene: TRBJ1-1
CDR3aa: CASSPHTNTEAFF

v_gene: TRBV6-2/TRBV6-3
j_gene: TRBJ1-1
CDR3aa: CASHLHGGLNTEAFF

v_gene: TRBV24-1
j_gene: TRBJ2-3
CDR3aa: CATSETGGTDTQYF

v_gene: TRBV10-3
j_gene: TRBJ1-1
CDR3aa: CATRTSNTEAFF

v_gene: TRBV4-2
j_gene: TRBJ1-6
CDR3aa: CASSQGASSSYNSPLHF

v_gene: TRBV3-1
j_gene: TRBJ2-3
CDR3aa: CASSHRTDWKRGDTQYF

v_gene: TRBV29-1
j_gene: TRBJ1-4
CDR3aa: CSVRTAVYEKLFF

v_gene: TRBV28
j_gene: TRBJ1-4
CDR3aa: CASSPLGPREKLFF

v_gene: TRBV28
j_gene: TRBJ2-2
CDR3aa: CASSLGVWNTGELFF

v_gene: TRBV7-2
j_gene: TRBJ2-7
CDR3aa: CASSSIAGVVEQYF

v_gene: TRBV9
j_gene: TRBJ1-2
CDR3aa: CASSAETATYGYTF